The 5 T cell receptor beta chains below all came from one sample that was sequenced in a study of OX40 agonist ivuxolimab in advanced cancers. Assay: immunoSEQ multiplex PCR; the TCRdb copy retains only in-frame clones and omits some. The sample lists approximately 60,000 clones; 85% to 90% were seen once. Material: CD4+ or CD8+ T cells sorted from blood, obtained in a trial of the OX40 agonist ivuxolimab. These receptors all come from an adult with an advanced solid tumor such as melanoma, head and neck, liver or kidney cancer.

The rearrangement links TRBV27 to TRBJ1-1; 9 positions agree with TRBD1. The CDR3 is 16 residues long. The junction had 14 bases not matched to a gene; V was cut back by 6 bases and J by 6 bases. The germline gives CDR1 MNHEY, CDR2 SMNVEV (reference sequence). CDR3 sequence reads: CASSLRKSGTGSEAFF. CDR3 in DNA: TGTGCCAGCAGCCTACGGAAATCCGGGACAGGGTCTGAAGCTTTCTTT.

This clone was recorded once. This sequence joins TRBV4-1 and TRBJ2-7, with TRBD1 matching over 8 bases. V shed 4 bases and J 1 base; nucleotides not matched to a gene: 6. This CDR3 contains 15 residues. The germline V gene has CDR1 MGHRA and CDR2 YSYEKL. CDR3 DNA: TGCGCCAGCAGCCTAGGACAGGGTGGATCCTACGAGCAGTACTTC. Translation gives CASSLGQGGSYEQYF.

This rearrangement joins TRBV7-9 to TRBJ2-2; no clear D. The CDR3 has 11 residues. V gave up 5 bases and J gave up 4 bases, with 2 bases separating them. The germline gives CDR1 SEHNR, CDR2 FQNEAQ (reference sequence). CDR3 coding DNA: TGTGCCAGCAGCCCCACCGGGGAGCTGTTTTTT. Residues: CASSPTGELFF. Drawing the rest from reference TRBV7-9 and TRBJ2-2, the complete variable domain is DTGVSQNPRHKITKRGQNVTFRCDPISEHNRLYWYRQTLGQGPEFLTYFQNEAQLEKSRLLSDRFSAERPKGSFSTLEIQRTEQGDSAMYLCASSPTGELFFGEGSRLTVL.

This clone appeared a single time. This rearrangement joins TRBV29-1 to TRBJ1-1, with D uncertain. The CDR3 covers 11 residues. The V gene's germline CDR1 is SQVTM and CDR2 ANQGSEA. V was trimmed by 7 bases and J by 0 bases, leaving 6 bases between them. CDR3 in amino acids: CSGRMNTEAFF. CDR3 DNA: TGCAGCGGTAGGATGAACACTGAAGCTTTCTTT.

The V call is TRBV4-1, the J call TRBJ2-7; D is uncertain. The CDR3 is 12 residues long. The V end lost 6 bases, the J end lost 2 bases, and 8 bases lay between the germline ends. Germline V gene data show CDR1 as MGHRA and CDR2 as YSYEKL. CDR3 nucleotide sequence: TGCGCCAGCAGATCCCAAGCCTACGAGCAGTACTTC. Residues: CASRSQAYEQYF.